Each of the 25 T cell receptor beta chains below was sequenced from the same sample in a study of shared clonotypes between healthy human individuals. The assay was immunoSEQ multiplex PCR, and TCRdb's table has in-frame clones only and misses some. Of more than 1.2 million clones detected, 98% appear once; the ten largest clones hold roughly 0.35%. Sequencing was performed on naive CD4+ T cells sorted from blood. Noted subset: CD45RA+ positively selected. The receptors shown here come from a man younger than 40 in good health.

The rearrangement joins TRBV5-1 to TRBJ2-2; no firm D call. This CDR3 region has 16 residues. The germline V gene encodes CDR1 SGHRS and CDR2 YFSETQ. The V end lost 0 bases, the J end lost 1 base, and 10 bases lay between the germline ends. In DNA form, the CDR3 reads TGCGCCAGCAGCTTGGGCTCGCTGGTGAACACCGGGGAGCTGTTTTTT. It yields the protein CASSLGSLVNTGELFF.

The V call is TRBV19, the J call TRBJ2-2; 16 bases align to TRBD2. Germline V gene sequence: CDR1 LNHDA, CDR2 SQIVND (reference sequence). V was clipped by 4 bases and J by 5 bases; unmatched bases: 7. This CDR3 has 18 residues. CDR3 in DNA: TGTGCCAGTAGTAGGATGGGACTAGCGGGAGGGCGGACCGGGGAGCTGTTTTTT. Protein: CASSRMGLAGGRTGELFF.

The V call is TRBV4-2, the J call TRBJ2-1; 12 nucleotides align to TRBD2. V trimming: 7 bases; J trimming: 6 bases; junction bases outside the gene matches: 7. The CDR3 runs 15 residues. Germline loops: CDR1 LGHNA, CDR2 YNFKEQ. CDR3 residues: CASNPGLAGPNEQFF. Written as DNA, the CDR3 is TGTGCCAGCAACCCAGGACTAGCGGGACCCAATGAGCAGTTCTTC.

Only one count was recorded for this clone. V usage is TRBV7-2 and J usage is TRBJ2-5, with 8 bases fitting TRBD1. Germline CDR1 SGHTA, CDR2 FQGNSA. With 3 bases clipped from V and 4 bases from J, the junction kept 7 bases outside the gene matches. The CDR3 is 15 residues long. This CDR3 reads CASSFDRTGRETQYF. The CDR3 nucleotides are TGTGCCAGCAGCTTTGACAGGACAGGGCGAGAGACCCAGTACTTC.

The CDR3 sequence: CASSSGTAYGYTF. CDR3 coding DNA: TGTGCCAGCAGCTCCGGGACCGCCTATGGCTACACCTTC. V gene TRBV11-2 combines with J gene TRBJ1-2, with D possibly matching TRBD1 (5 bases). The germline CDR1 and CDR2 sequences are SGHAT and FQNNGV. This CDR3 spans 13 amino acids. The V end lost 4 bases, the J end lost 4 bases, and 10 bases lay between the germline ends.

This clone appeared a single time. V and J are TRBV28 and TRBJ2-3, with D possibly being TRBD2 (6 bases). The CDR3 length is 15 residues. The germline V gene has CDR1 MDHEN and CDR2 SYDVKM. Trimming took off 4 bases at V and 0 bases at J, with 11 bases between the two ends. CDR3 protein: CASSSHSGSTDTQYF. CDR3 nucleotides: TGTGCCAGCAGTTCCCATAGCGGTAGCACAGATACGCAGTATTTT.

The chain combines TRBV4-3 with TRBJ2-2, with D perhaps matching TRBD1 (6 bases). Germline V CDR1 and CDR2: LGHNA, YSLEER. The CDR3 runs to 14 residues. The V end was cut by 0 bases, the J end by 7 bases, with 9 bases between. DNA of the CDR3: TGCGCCAGCAGCCAAGAACAGGGAGTCGGGGAGCTGTTTTTT. Encoded protein: CASSQEQGVGELFF.

V gene TRBV5-1 combines with J gene TRBJ2-5; TRBD1 matches at 8 bases. CDR3 size: 14 residues. CDR1 is SGHRS, CDR2 YFSETQ, per germline. The V segment lost 1 base and the J segment 4 bases; nucleotides outside the gene matches: 3. CDR3 sequence reads: CASSLQGARETQYF. DNA of the CDR3: TGCGCCAGCAGCTTGCAGGGGGCGCGAGAGACCCAGTACTTC.

CDR3 nucleotide sequence: TGTGCCACCAGCAGCTACAGGTACAATGAGCAGTTCTTC. Its translation: CATSSYRYNEQFF. The V and J genes are TRBV15 and TRBJ2-1, with a tentative D call TRBD1 (5 bases). V was trimmed by 3 bases and J by 4 bases, leaving 7 bases between them. The CDR3 contains 13 residues. Germline V gene lookup returns CDR1 LNHNV and CDR2 YYDKDF (reference sequence).

V is TRBV15 and J is TRBJ2-7; TRBD2 matches 13 bases. Looked up from germline, CDR1 is LNHNV and CDR2 is YYDKDF (reference sequence). The CDR3 consists of 18 residues. The V and J ends lost 1 base and 4 bases, in that order; junction bases with no gene match: 10. The CDR3 sequence is CATSRGTSGSSHPYEQYF. The DNA for the CDR3 is TGTGCCACCAGCAGAGGGACTAGCGGGAGTTCACACCCTTACGAGCAGTACTTC.

The chain employs TRBV19 and TRBJ2-7; TRBD1 matches 9 bases. Trimming took 3 bases from V and 6 from J; bases not matched to a gene: 9. CDR1 and CDR2 from the germline V gene are LNHDA and SQIVND (reference sequence). This CDR3 has 15 amino acids. The CDR3 here is CASSMHTGGLGEQYF. CDR3 nucleotides: TGTGCCAGTAGTATGCATACAGGGGGCTTGGGCGAGCAGTACTTC. Based on the CDR3 plus reference TRBV19 and TRBJ2-7, the full variable domain is DGGITQSPKYLFRKEGQNVTLSCEQNLNHDAMYWYRQDPGQGLRLIYYSQIVNDFQKGDIAEGYSVSREKKESFPLTVTSAQKNPTAFYLCASSMHTGGLGEQYFGPGTRLTVT.

The chain employs TRBV4-1 and TRBJ1-5; 9 bases are a match to TRBD1. After removal of 0 bases from V and 4 bases from J, the junction contained 4 bases not matched to a gene. Germline V gives CDR1 MGHRA, CDR2 YSYEKL. The CDR3 is 16 residues long. DNA for the CDR3: TGCGCCAGCAGCCAAGAGGGGGGACAGGGTAATCAGCCCCAGCATTTT. Protein product: CASSQEGGQGNQPQHF.

V gene TRBV7-8 combines with J gene TRBJ2-7, with D possibly being TRBD1 (6 bases). The CDR3 contains 14 residues. CDR1 SGHVS and CDR2 FQNEAQ come from the germline V gene. V was cut by 5 bases and J by 2 bases, with 13 bases left in between. The CDR3 nucleotides read TGTGCCAGCAGCCGAAGCGACAGGCCCTACGAGCAGTACTTC. It specifies CASSRSDRPYEQYF.

V is TRBV2 and J is TRBJ1-2, with D maybe TRBD1 (5 bases). The germline gives CDR1 SNHLY, CDR2 FYNNEI. Trimming removed 7 bases from V and 3 bases from J, with 15 bases in between. This CDR3 is built from 14 residues. The CDR3 reads CASIGAKIHYGYTF. CDR3 DNA sequence: TGTGCCAGCATAGGGGCCAAGATTCACTATGGCTACACCTTC.

This chain connects TRBV7-9 to TRBJ1-4; D remains unclear. There are 14 residues in the CDR3. In germline, CDR1 is SEHNR, CDR2 FQNEAQ (reference sequence). Trimming took off 3 bases at V and 7 bases at J, with 12 bases between the two ends. The CDR3 spells CASSFPGSREKLFF. CDR3 bases: TGTGCCAGCAGCTTTCCCGGTAGCCGTGAAAAACTGTTTTTT.

This chain links TRBV2 with TRBJ2-7; TRBD2 agrees at 7 bases. The CDR3 length is 13 residues. J gave up 6 bases and V 5 bases, and 7 bases lay outside the gene matches. Germline assignment: CDR1 SNHLY and CDR2 FYNNEI. CDR3 protein: CASSPGGSREQYF. The CDR3 region has the DNA TGTGCCAGCAGTCCCGGGGGGTCCCGCGAGCAGTACTTC.

The CDR3 DNA reads TGTGCCAGCAGGGAGTCGGTATTCCAAGAGACCCAGTACTTC. It specifies CASRESVFQETQYF. The V and J genes are TRBV6-5 and TRBJ2-5; D ambiguous. V was shortened by 6 bases and J by 1 base, with 12 bases between the two germline ends. This CDR3 spans 14 amino acids. Looked up from germline, CDR1 is MNHEY and CDR2 is SVGAGI.

The chain carries TRBV10-1 and TRBJ2-7; TRBD2 agrees at 7 bases. J lost 2 bases, V lost 6 bases, and 7 bases had no gene match. This CDR3 comprises 14 residues. Per germline, CDR1 WNHNN and CDR2 SYGVQD (reference sequence). The CDR3 loop is CASSLRREPYEQYF. The CDR3 region has the DNA TGCGCCAGCAGCCTCAGGCGGGAGCCCTACGAGCAGTACTTC.

The chain couples TRBV28 to TRBJ1-1; D is possibly TRBD1 (5 bases). There are 12 residues in the CDR3. V lost 6 bases to trimming and J lost 0 bases, with 5 bases between them. Germline CDR1 reads MDHEN; CDR2 reads SYDVKM. The CDR3 is CASRGVNTEAFF. The CDR3 coding sequence is TGTGCCAGCAGGGGGGTGAACACTGAAGCTTTCTTT.

This chain uses TRBV11-2 with TRBJ2-3; D not certain. The length of the CDR3 is 15 residues. Per germline, CDR1 SGHAT and CDR2 FQNNGV. The V and J ends lost 7 bases and 0 bases respectively, with 14 bases between them. The CDR3 nucleotides are TGTGCCAGCACCCATCCAGGAGCTAGCACAGATACGCAGTATTTT. This encodes CASTHPGASTDTQYF.

The rearrangement links TRBV4-1 to TRBJ2-3, with TRBD1 matching 10 bases. The CDR3 covers 18 residues. Germline CDR1 reads MGHRA; CDR2 reads YSYEKL. With V trimmed by 0 bases and J by 4 bases, 10 bases remained unmatched. The DNA for the CDR3 is TGCGCCAGCAGCCAAGAGCCTGCCGGGACAGGGGTTGCAGATACGCAGTATTTT. Protein product: CASSQEPAGTGVADTQYF.

This sequence joins TRBV10-3 and TRBJ1-1; perhaps TRBD1 as D (5 bases). The germline V gene has CDR1 ENHRY and CDR2 SYGVKD. V gave up 10 bases and J gave up 0 bases, with 18 bases separating them. This CDR3 is built from 15 residues. The CDR3 DNA is TGTGCCACCATAAACGGAGCGGACATGAACACTGAAGCTTTCTTT. It specifies CATINGADMNTEAFF.

The V gene is TRBV5-6, the J gene TRBJ2-7, with TRBD2 identical over 7 bases. With 0 bases clipped from V and 2 bases from J, the junction kept 8 bases outside the gene matches. This CDR3 contains 16 residues. The germline V gene encodes CDR1 SGHDT and CDR2 YYEEEE. CDR3 DNA: TGTGCCAGCAGCTTGGGAGGTAGCGGGCGGACCTACGAGCAGTACTTC. Protein: CASSLGGSGRTYEQYF.

This chain links TRBV11-2 with TRBJ1-5, with D hard to call. Per germline, CDR1 SGHAT and CDR2 FQNNGV. The germline V and J ends were trimmed by 1 base and 9 bases, with 19 bases remaining between them. This CDR3 region has 16 residues. The DNA of the CDR3 is TGTGCCAGCAGCTTAGGTCCGACAACTGCAGAGGGGCCCCAGCATTTT. This translates into CASSLGPTTAEGPQHF.

Worth noting for this clone: In the same sample, other DNA sequences code for this CDR3. This chain uses TRBV11-3 with TRBJ1-1; D is ambiguous. V was shortened by 1 base and J by 0 bases, with 3 bases between the two germline ends. The CDR3 totals 13 residues. Germline-derived CDR1 and CDR2 are SGHNT and YENEEA. This CDR3 is CASSLGLNTEAFF. The CDR3 DNA reads as TGTGCCAGCAGCTTAGGCCTGAACACTGAAGCTTTCTTT.